The rows below give T cell receptor beta chains drawn from one sample of a study of Graves' ophthalmopathy and Graves' hyperthyroidism. In TCRdb, the multiplex PCR reads were re-called with MiXCR into one record per CDR3 protein. The sample consists of more than 550,000 distinct CDR3 sequences, approximately 39% of them appearing once. Specimen: peripheral blood. These receptors all stem from an adult man with Graves' ophthalmopathy. The CDR3 runs from the conserved cysteine through the conserved F or W. A D gene is named only where the DNA matches it firmly. Part of the rows lack a size; the others show once, few, many or a class for expanded clones.

j_call d_call clone_size v_call cdr3_nt cdr3_aa
TRBJ1-1 . many TRBV7-3 TGTGCCAGCAGCTCCCCGACGAACACTGAAGCTTTCTTT CASSSPTNTEAFF
TRBJ2-7 . . TRBV11-3 TGTGCCAGCAGCCCTCGCTTGGTCTACGAGCAGTACTTC CASSPRLVYEQYF
TRBJ2-5 . . TRBV7-2 TGTGCCAGCAGCTTGACAGGGAGGACACGACTCCAAGAGACCCAGTACTTC CASSLTGRTRLQETQYF
TRBJ2-7 TRBD2 . TRBV20-1 TGCAGTGCTAGTGGGGGGGATGGCTACGAGCAGTACTTC CSASGGDGYEQYF
TRBJ2-6 . . TRBV19 TGTGCCAGTAGTAGGACCGGGGACCCTGGGGCCAACGTCCTGACTTTC CASSRTGDPGANVLTF
TRBJ2-1 TRBD2 few TRBV7-8 TGTGCCAGCAGCTTAGAATCTAGCGGGGGGGTCACCTACAATGAGCAGTTCTTC CASSLESSGGVTYNEQFF
TRBJ2-2 . few TRBV12-3/TRBV12-4 TGTGCCAGCAGTTTAAACCCTGGGGAGCTGTTTTTT CASSLNPGELFF
TRBJ2-7 TRBD1 . TRBV5-1 TGCACCAGCAGCGGGACAGGGGAATTAACCTACGAGCAGTACTTC CTSSGTGELTYEQYF
TRBJ2-7 TRBD2 few TRBV6-1 TGTGCCAGCACCCTGACTAGCGGTGAACTGTGGGAGCAGTACTTC CASTLTSGELWEQYF
TRBJ1-5 . many TRBV4-3 TGCGCCAGCAGCCAACGGGTGGAGGGATGGCCCCAGCATTTT CASSQRVEGWPQHF
TRBJ2-2 TRBD2 . TRBV9 TGTGCCAGCAGCGCGGGACTAGCGGGACTTAACACCGGGGAGCTGTTTTTT CASSAGLAGLNTGELFF
TRBJ1-3 . . TRBV20-1 TGCAGTGCTAGTGACGGGGGCGCTGGAAACACCATATATTTT CSASDGGAGNTIYF
TRBJ2-7 . few TRBV6-6 TGTGCCAGCAGTTATCTCGGACTTTACGAGCAGTACTTC CASSYLGLYEQYF
TRBJ2-5 . many TRBV7-8 TGTGCCAGCAGCTTAGAGACCCAGTACTTC CASSLETQYF
TRBJ2-7 . . TRBV7-8 TGTGCCAGCAGCTTTGGGGACATTTCCTACGAGCAGTACTTC CASSFGDISYEQYF
TRBJ2-5 TRBD2 many TRBV10-3 TGTGCCAGCAGTTCCGGGACTATCCAAGAGACCCAGTACTTC CASSSGTIQETQYF
TRBJ1-1 TRBD1 few TRBV5-6 TGTGCCAGCAGCTCAACAGGGGGCGCGAACACTGAAGCTTTCTTT CASSSTGGANTEAFF
TRBJ1-5 . . TRBV19 TGTGCCAGTAGTACATTAGCGGGGTATGATCAGCCCCAGCATTTT CASSTLAGYDQPQHF
TRBJ1-1 . many TRBV7-9 TGTGCCAGCAGCTTAGCAGGGGTTTCCACTGAAGCTTTCTTT CASSLAGVSTEAFF
TRBJ2-7 . many TRBV14 TGTGCCAGCAGCCAAGAAGGCGGAGCTACCTACGAGCAGTACTTC CASSQEGGATYEQYF
TRBJ1-5 TRBD1 few TRBV7-2 TGTGCCAGCAGTGAAGCAGGGGGCGCCGGTCAGCCCCAGCATTTT CASSEAGGAGQPQHF
TRBJ1-5 TRBD1 few TRBV20-1 TGCAGTGCTGGACCGCAGGGGGCATGGAATCAGCCCCAGCATTTT CSAGPQGAWNQPQHF